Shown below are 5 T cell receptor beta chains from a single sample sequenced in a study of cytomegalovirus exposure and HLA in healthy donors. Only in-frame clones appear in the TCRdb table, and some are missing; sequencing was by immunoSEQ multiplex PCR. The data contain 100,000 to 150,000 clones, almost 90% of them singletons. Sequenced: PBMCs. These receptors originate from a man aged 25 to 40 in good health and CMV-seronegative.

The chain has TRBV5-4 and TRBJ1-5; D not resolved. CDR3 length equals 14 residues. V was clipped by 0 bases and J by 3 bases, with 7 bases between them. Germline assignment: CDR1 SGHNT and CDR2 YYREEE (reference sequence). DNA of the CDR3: TGTGCCAGCAGCTTGGGGCTTAACAATCAGCCCCAGCATTTT. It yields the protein CASSLGLNNQPQHF. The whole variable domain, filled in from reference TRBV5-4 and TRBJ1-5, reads ETGVTQSPTHLIKTRGQQVTLRCSSQSGHNTVSWYQQALGQGPQFIFQYYREEENGRGNFPPRFSGLQFPNYSSELNVNALELDDSALYLCASSLGLNNQPQHFGDGTRLSIL.

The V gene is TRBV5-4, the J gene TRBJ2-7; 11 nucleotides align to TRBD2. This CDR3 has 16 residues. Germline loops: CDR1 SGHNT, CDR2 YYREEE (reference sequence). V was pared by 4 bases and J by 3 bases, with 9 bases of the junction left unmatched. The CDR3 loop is CASSPEPGTSGYEQYF. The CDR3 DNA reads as TGTGCCAGCAGCCCCGAACCCGGGACTAGCGGCTACGAGCAGTACTTC.

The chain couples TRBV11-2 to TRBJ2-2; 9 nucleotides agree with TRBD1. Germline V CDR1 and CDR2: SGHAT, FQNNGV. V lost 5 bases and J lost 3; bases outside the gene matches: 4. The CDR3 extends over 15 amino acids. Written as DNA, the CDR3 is TGTGCCAGCAGCCTTACAGGGGGCGACACCGGGGAGCTGTTTTTT. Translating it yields CASSLTGGDTGELFF.

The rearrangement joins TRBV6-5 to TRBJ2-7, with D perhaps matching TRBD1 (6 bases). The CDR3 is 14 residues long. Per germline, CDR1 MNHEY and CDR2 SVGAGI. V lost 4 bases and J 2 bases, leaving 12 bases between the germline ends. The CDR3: CASSSSGQTYEQYF. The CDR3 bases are TGTGCCAGCAGTTCAAGTGGACAGACCTACGAGCAGTACTTC.

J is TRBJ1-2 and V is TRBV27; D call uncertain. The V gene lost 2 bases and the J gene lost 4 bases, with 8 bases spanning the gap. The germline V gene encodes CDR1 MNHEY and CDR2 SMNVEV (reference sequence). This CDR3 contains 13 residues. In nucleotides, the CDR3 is TGTGCCAGCAGTTTAAGCGGGTCCTATGGCTACACCTTC. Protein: CASSLSGSYGYTF.